The clone carrying this T cell receptor (beta chain) has more than one count but fewer than ten. V trimming: 7 bases; J trimming: 4 bases; junction bases outside the gene matches: 7. This CDR3 is built from 14 residues. Germline V lookup: CDR1 MDHEN, CDR2 SYDVKM. These data belong to a study of Tregs in tolerant kidney transplant recipients. Method: immunoSEQ multiplex PCR; TCRdb's copy keeps in-frame clones and lacks some. The sample holds tens of thousands of clones; about 98% are singletons and the top ten take nearly 0.35%. The chain joins TRBV28 to TRBJ2-1; 7 nucleotides match TRBD2. This TCR derives from a human donor who received a combined kidney and bone marrow transplant. The specimen comprised Tregs from blood, sampled before the transplant. CDR3 DNA: TGTGCCAGCAACCTTCGACTAGCATACAATGAGCAGTTCTTC. This encodes CASNLRLAYNEQFF.